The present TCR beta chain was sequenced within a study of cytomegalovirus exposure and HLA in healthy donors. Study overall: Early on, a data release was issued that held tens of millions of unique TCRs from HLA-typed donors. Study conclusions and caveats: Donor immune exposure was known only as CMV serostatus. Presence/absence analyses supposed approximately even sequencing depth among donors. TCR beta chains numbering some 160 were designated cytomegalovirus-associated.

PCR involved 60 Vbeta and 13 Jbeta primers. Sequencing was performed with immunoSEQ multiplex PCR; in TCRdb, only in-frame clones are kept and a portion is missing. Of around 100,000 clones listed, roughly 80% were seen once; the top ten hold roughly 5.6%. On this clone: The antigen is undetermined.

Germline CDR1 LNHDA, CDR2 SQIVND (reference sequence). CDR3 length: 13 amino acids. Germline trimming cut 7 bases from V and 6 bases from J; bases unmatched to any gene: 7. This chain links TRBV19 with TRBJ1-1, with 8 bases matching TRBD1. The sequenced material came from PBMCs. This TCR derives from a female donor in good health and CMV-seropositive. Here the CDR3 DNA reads TGTGCCAGTATTCGGACAGGGAGCCCTGAAGCTTTCTTT. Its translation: CASIRTGSPEAFF. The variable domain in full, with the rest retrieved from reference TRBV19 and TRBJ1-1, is DGGITQSPKYLFRKEGQNVTLSCEQNLNHDAMYWYRQDPGQGLRLIYYSQIVNDFQKGDIAEGYSVSREKKESFPLTVTSAQKNPTAFYLCASIRTGSPEAFFGQGTRLTVV.